This T cell receptor (beta chain) was sequenced during a study of beta chain features in type 1 diabetes. Findings and caveats of the study: A greater similarity of naive, central memory and Treg TCRB repertoires was seen among patients than among healthy donors. Over-representation of high TCR-expressing cells was a possible consequence of cDNA sequencing. Patients with type 1 diabetes carried fewer insertions and had more deletions at their VDJ junctions.

Reverse transcription of all isolated RNA meant that expressed TCRB transcripts were sequenced. The data were produced by immunoSEQ multiplex PCR, yet TCRdb's version contains in-frame clones alone and is incomplete. The sample shows under 250,000 clones, 25% to 30% of them seen only once. Concerning this clone: Antigen specificity is unknown. Since a much larger clone is just one base distant, this may be a read error.

The receptor was derived from a man aged 25 to 40 in good health. The sample comprised central memory CD4+ T cells from blood.

This chain's CDR3 is CASSRFMSAGYEQYF. CDR3 coding DNA: TGTGCCAGCAGCCGTTTCATGAGTGCGGGCTACGAGCAGTACTTC. The chain couples TRBV27 to TRBJ2-7, with D possibly TRBD2 on 5 matching bases. The CDR3 is 15 amino acids. The germline gives CDR1 MNHEY, CDR2 SMNVEV (reference sequence). V lost 6 bases, J lost 3 bases, and 18 bases lay in between.